The rows below give T cell receptor beta chains drawn from one sample of a study of cytomegalovirus exposure and HLA in healthy donors. Profiled with immunoSEQ multiplex PCR; TCRdb holds only in-frame clones, not every one. The table has about 64,000 clones, roughly 94% seen once. The sequenced sample was PBMCs. The receptors were sampled from a woman under 30 in good health and CMV-seropositive. The CDR3 runs from the conserved cysteine through the conserved F or W. The D gene is left open where the match is weak. Clone size appears in some rows only: once, few, many, or a class for an expanded clone.

cdr3_aa | cdr3_nt | d_call | v_call | clone_size | j_call
CASSQDWEGSNYGYTF | TGCGCCAGCAGCCAAGATTGGGAGGGATCTAACTATGGCTACACCTTC | . | TRBV4-3 | . | TRBJ1-2
CASSPGTVNYGYTF | TGTGCCAGCAGCCCCGGGACAGTTAACTATGGCTACACCTTC | TRBD1 | TRBV7-2 | . | TRBJ1-2
CASSSDRNTEAFF | TGTGCCAGCAGCTCCGACAGGAACACTGAAGCTTTCTTT | . | TRBV7-3 | . | TRBJ1-1
CASSLASSGGARETQYF | TGTGCCAGCAGCTTAGCTAGTAGCGGGGGGGCTCGAGAGACCCAGTACTTC | TRBD2 | TRBV7-2 | . | TRBJ2-5
CASSSPGQGAYGYTF | TGTGCCAGCAGCAGTCCGGGACAGGGAGCCTATGGCTACACCTTC | TRBD1 | TRBV5-6 | once | TRBJ1-2
CASRQGGSNGYTF | TGTGCCAGTCGCCAGGGGGGATCAAATGGCTACACCTTC | TRBD1 | TRBV19 | . | TRBJ1-2
CASSVSGLGNQPQHF | TGTGCCAGCAGCGTTTCAGGGCTGGGGAATCAGCCCCAGCATTTT | . | TRBV9 | . | TRBJ1-5
CAISDLGVDEQFF | TGTGCCATCAGTGATTTAGGAGTAGATGAGCAGTTCTTC | . | TRBV10-3 | . | TRBJ2-1
CASARDSSTDTQYF | TGTGCCAGCGCGAGGGACAGCTCCACAGATACGCAGTATTTT | TRBD1 | TRBV7-3 | . | TRBJ2-3
CASSFQGARGYTF | TGTGCCAGCAGTTTCCAGGGGGCGCGTGGCTACACCTTC | TRBD1 | TRBV28 | . | TRBJ1-2
CASSEGTSGTQETQYF | TGTGCCAGCAGTGAGGGAACTAGCGGCACACAAGAGACCCAGTACTTC | TRBD2 | TRBV6-1 | . | TRBJ2-5
CASSFRRSNGYTF | TGTGCCAGCAGTTTCCGACGTAGCAATGGCTACACCTTC | . | TRBV28 | . | TRBJ1-2